Shown below are 29 T cell receptor beta chains from a single sample sequenced in a study of blood T cell repertoires in COVID-19. TCRdb's table, derived via immunoSEQ multiplex PCR, lists solely in-frame clones and lacks some. The sample holds 60,000 to 70,000 clones; around 80% are singletons and the top ten take 4.5% to 7%. Sequenced sample: peripheral blood. The receptors shown here come from a woman aged 70-85 years with acute or convalescent COVID-19.

This sequence joins TRBV7-8 and TRBJ2-5; D perhaps matches TRBD2 (5 bases). Trimming removed 5 bases at V and 7 bases at J, with 11 bases between. Germline-derived CDR1 and CDR2 are SGHVS and FQNEAQ. This CDR3 is built from 12 residues. The chain's CDR3 is CASSHFEGTQYF. DNA of the CDR3: TGTGCCAGCAGCCACTTTGAGGGGACCCAGTACTTC.

The genes are TRBV2 and TRBJ2-3; weak D call: TRBD1 (5 bases). Germline V gives CDR1 SNHLY, CDR2 FYNNEI. The CDR3 has 14 residues. Trimming left V 6 bases short and J 2 bases short, with 12 bases between. CDR3 amino acids: CASRVGANTDTQYF. In DNA, the CDR3 is TGTGCCAGCAGGGTAGGGGCGAACACAGATACGCAGTATTTT.

The rearrangement joins TRBV20-1 to TRBJ2-1; the D gene is possibly TRBD1 (6 bases). V lost 3 bases and J 7 bases, leaving 16 bases between the germline ends. CDR1 DFQATT and CDR2 SNEGSKA come from the germline V gene (reference sequence). The CDR3 is 14 amino acids. CDR3 DNA sequence: TGCAGTGCTAGTAAAGCGAAGCAGGGGAATGAGCAGTTCTTC. This encodes CSASKAKQGNEQFF.

This chain links TRBV24-1 with TRBJ2-3; 8 positions match TRBD2. This CDR3 is built from 13 residues. Per the germline V gene, CDR1 is KGHDR and CDR2 is SFDVKD. V dropped 9 bases and J dropped 7; count of bases not matched to a gene: 8. The CDR3 spells CATAFSGAYTQYF. DNA of the CDR3: TGTGCCACCGCCTTTAGCGGGGCCTATACGCAGTATTTT.

This clone has more than one count but fewer than ten. The rearrangement uses TRBV3-1 (or the pseudogene TRBV3-2) and TRBJ1-2; D is ambiguous. The CDR3 runs to 14 residues. V lost 0 bases, J lost 4 bases, and 9 bases lay in between. Per the germline V gene, CDR1 is LGHDT and CDR2 is YNNKEL (reference sequence). For the CDR3, the DNA is TGTGCCAGCAGCCAAGATCTCCAGTCCTATGGCTACACCTTC. Translating gives CASSQDLQSYGYTF.

J is TRBJ2-5 and V is TRBV18, with D maybe TRBD2 (6 bases). Deletions cut 3 bases from V and 5 bases from J, with 10 bases between. This CDR3 has 13 residues. Germline V gene sequence: CDR1 KGHSH, CDR2 LQKENI. The CDR3 reads CASSPWGEETQYF. The CDR3 DNA reads as TGTGCCAGCTCACCGTGGGGGGAGGAGACCCAGTACTTC.

This clone was seen only a few times. This chain connects TRBV11-3 to TRBJ1-2; tentatively, D is TRBD1 (5 bases). Trimming took off 5 bases at V and 5 bases at J, with 15 bases between the two ends. This CDR3 contains 14 residues. The germline V gene encodes CDR1 SGHNT and CDR2 YENEEA. Written as DNA, the CDR3 is TGTGCCAGCAGCAGGGGAAGGGGAAAGTATGGCTACACCTTC. Its translation: CASSRGRGKYGYTF.

The J gene is TRBJ1-2, the V gene TRBV9, with D unclear. The CDR3 has 17 amino acids. The ends were cut back, 4 bases at V and 4 bases at J, with 23 bases in the middle. Germline CDR1 reads SGDLS; CDR2 reads YYNGEE. The CDR3 reads CASSSRDVTAPIYGYTF. The CDR3 DNA reads TGTGCCAGCAGCTCCCGAGACGTTACAGCTCCCATCTATGGCTACACCTTC.

The CDR3 loop is CASSQGGRGEETQYF. The CDR3 DNA follows: TGCGCCAGCAGCCAAGGGGGCAGGGGAGAAGAGACCCAGTACTTC. The chain carries TRBV4-1 and TRBJ2-5; a weak D match, TRBD1 (6 bases). V gave up 1 base and J gave up 3 bases, with 12 bases separating them. From germline, CDR1 is MGHRA and CDR2 YSYEKL. The CDR3 consists of 15 residues.

The chain links TRBV28 to TRBJ2-7, with 10 bases that match TRBD2. CDR1 MDHEN and CDR2 SYDVKM come from the germline V gene. The junction had 1 base not matched to a gene; V was cut back by 6 bases and J by 2 bases. This CDR3 comprises 13 residues. The CDR3 region is CASSLAGAYEQYF. In nucleotides, the CDR3 is TGTGCCAGCAGCCTAGCGGGGGCCTACGAGCAGTACTTC.

The chain has TRBV3-1 (or the pseudogene TRBV3-2) and TRBJ2-7, with D possibly matching TRBD1 (6 bases). The CDR3 is 14 amino acids. Per germline, CDR1 LGHDT and CDR2 YNNKEL (reference sequence). The V end lost 0 bases, the J end lost 4 bases, and 10 bases lay between the germline ends. CDR3 coding DNA: TGTGCCAGCAGCCAAGACAGTCAGGGGTACGAGCAGTACTTC. Translated, it gives CASSQDSQGYEQYF.

The CDR3 protein is CASRRRSGGGLSTDTQYF. DNA of the CDR3: TGCGCCAGCAGGAGACGTTCCGGCGGGGGACTTAGCACAGATACGCAGTATTTT. The rearrangement joins TRBV4-1 to TRBJ2-3, with 7 bases aligning to TRBD2. This CDR3 comprises 18 residues. V was clipped by 6 bases and J by 0 bases; unmatched bases: 15. From germline, CDR1 is MGHRA and CDR2 YSYEKL.

The chain recombines TRBV5-5 with TRBJ1-2, with TRBD1 matching over 8 bases. The V gene's germline CDR1 is SGHKS and CDR2 YYEKEE (reference sequence). V trimming: 3 bases; J trimming: 5 bases; junction bases outside the gene matches: 6. The CDR3 consists of 14 residues. The CDR3 DNA reads TGTGCCAGCAGCTCCGACAGGGGCGGATATGGCTACACCTTC. It specifies CASSSDRGGYGYTF.

The J gene is TRBJ2-7, the V gene TRBV28; D is perhaps TRBD1 (5 bases). From germline, CDR1 is MDHEN and CDR2 SYDVKM. The CDR3 sequence is 13 residues long. V was trimmed by 3 bases and J by 9 bases, leaving 15 bases between them. CDR3 nucleotides: TGTGCCAGCAGTTTCGGGCCCCCCACAGGGCAGTACTTC. Translated: CASSFGPPTGQYF.

J is TRBJ2-5 and V is TRBV9; 8 nucleotides agree with TRBD2. The germline CDR1 and CDR2 sequences are SGDLS and YYNGEE. V trimming: 0 bases; J trimming: 4 bases; junction bases outside the gene matches: 2. CDR3 length equals 14 residues. The DNA for the CDR3 is TGTGCCAGCAGCGTAGCGGGGGGGCCAGAGACCCAGTACTTC. Encoded protein: CASSVAGGPETQYF.

V gene TRBV7-9 combines with J gene TRBJ2-1; D gene unclear. V was cut by 5 bases and J by 5 bases, with 16 bases left in between. Germline CDR1 reads SEHNR; CDR2 reads FQNEAQ (reference sequence). The CDR3 contains 15 residues. In DNA form, the CDR3 reads TGTGCCAGCAGCCCAACAGACGGAAAGCACAATGAGCAGTTCTTC. This encodes CASSPTDGKHNEQFF.

The CDR3 spells CATTADEKLFF. The CDR3 nucleotides are TGTGCCACCACCGCGGATGAAAAACTGTTTTTT. The chain employs TRBV7-3 and TRBJ1-4; D gene uncertain. The CDR3 loop spans 11 amino acids. The germline CDR1 and CDR2 sequences are SGHTA and FQGTGA. V lost 10 bases and J lost 6, with 9 bases in between. The whole variable domain, filled in from reference TRBV7-3 and TRBJ1-4, reads GAGVSQTPSNKVTEKGKYVELRCDPISGHTALYWYRQSLGQGPEFLIYFQGTGAADDSGLPNDRFFAVRPEGSVSTLKIQRTERGDSAVYLCATTADEKLFFGSGTQLSVL.

V is TRBV29-1 and J is TRBJ2-2; 7 bases line up with TRBD1. Per germline, CDR1 SQVTM and CDR2 ANQGSEA. The CDR3 is made up of 13 amino acids. The V gene end was trimmed by 6 bases and the J gene end by 6 bases; junction bases not matched to a gene: 7. DNA for the CDR3: TGCAGCGTGGTGACAGGGCGCCCCGGGGAGCTGTTTTTT. Its protein is CSVVTGRPGELFF.

The chain links TRBV4-1 to TRBJ2-1; D possibly corresponds to TRBD1 (6 bases). The CDR3 consists of 15 residues. The ends were cut back, 4 bases at V and 1 base at J, with 11 bases in the middle. CDR1 and CDR2 from the germline V gene are MGHRA and YSYEKL. This CDR3 is CASSRTGPSYNEQFF. The CDR3 region has the DNA TGCGCCAGCAGCCGTACAGGGCCGTCCTACAATGAGCAGTTCTTC.

The rearrangement uses TRBV19 and TRBJ2-3, with 12 nucleotides matching TRBD2. The CDR3 is made up of 16 amino acids. The germline CDR1 and CDR2 sequences are LNHDA and SQIVND (reference sequence). The V segment lost 3 bases and the J segment 4 bases; nucleotides outside the gene matches: 5. For the CDR3, the DNA is TGTGCCAGTAGTATTATACTAGCGGGGGGTTCAGATACGCAGTATTTT. It encodes CASSIILAGGSDTQYF.

This clone was observed a handful of times. The V call is TRBV29-1, the J call TRBJ1-2; D may be TRBD1 (6 bases). The germline V gene has CDR1 SQVTM and CDR2 ANQGSEA. Trimming stripped 3 bases from V and 3 bases from J, with 11 bases between. This CDR3 is built from 13 residues. The CDR3 spells CSVEGGADYGYTF. The CDR3 nucleotides are TGCAGCGTTGAGGGGGGGGCGGACTATGGCTACACCTTC.

This clone showed up just a few times. The chain employs TRBV12-3 or TRBV12-4 and TRBJ2-3; D perhaps matches TRBD2 (6 bases). The CDR3 consists of 12 residues. The V end lost 6 bases, the J end lost 4 bases, and 8 bases lay between the germline ends. The CDR3 here is CASSTSSDTQYF. Here the CDR3 DNA reads TGTGCCAGCAGCACTAGCTCAGATACGCAGTATTTT.

CDR3 coding DNA: TGTGCCAGCAGCAGGGGAGACACAGATACGCAGTATTTT. Translation: CASSRGDTDTQYF. The chain recombines TRBV28 with TRBJ2-3; a possible D gene is TRBD1 (6 bases). V dropped 6 bases and J dropped 2 bases, with 9 bases sitting between them. The CDR3 has 13 residues. Germline-derived CDR1 and CDR2 are MDHEN and SYDVKM. Filled out from reference TRBV28 and TRBJ2-3, the complete variable domain reads DVKVTQSSRYLVKRTGEKVFLECVQDMDHENMFWYRQDPGLGLRLIYFSYDVKMKEKGDIPEGYSVSREKKERFSLILESASTNQTSMYLCASSRGDTDTQYFGPGTRLTVL.

Only one count was recorded for this clone. At one of its ends the junction is not consistent with the germline gene, which may arise from a read error. V and J are TRBV27 and TRBJ1-1; no clear D. Germline assignment: CDR1 MNHEY and CDR2 SMNVEV (reference sequence). CDR3 length equals 14 residues. CDR3: CASSLERVNTEVFF. The CDR3 DNA follows: TGTGCCAGCAGTTTGGAGAGGGTGAACACTGAAGTTTTCTTT.

The CDR3 DNA follows: TGTGCCAGCAGCTTATCTACTAGCGGGGTCTACGAGCAGTACTTC. This gives the protein CASSLSTSGVYEQYF. The chain has TRBV7-6 and TRBJ2-7; 10 bases match TRBD2. Germline V gives CDR1 SGHVS, CDR2 FNYEAQ. V was clipped by 2 bases and J by 3 bases; unmatched bases: 4. This CDR3 has 15 residues.

The rearrangement links TRBV6-5 to TRBJ2-7; unclear D gene. Germline V CDR1 and CDR2: MNHEY, SVGAGI. The CDR3 spans 13 residues. The V and J ends lost 6 bases and 0 bases respectively, with 9 bases between them. CDR3 sequence: CASRLIDSYEQYF. CDR3 coding DNA: TGTGCCAGCAGACTCATAGACTCCTACGAGCAGTACTTC.

The DNA for the CDR3 is TGTGCCAGCAGCTTGGTACAACGGGGGGCTTGGTACGAGCAGTACTTC. This gives the protein CASSLVQRGAWYEQYF. The chain joins TRBV5-6 to TRBJ2-7; possibly TRBD2 for D (7 bases). The ends were cut back, 0 bases at V and 4 bases at J, with 17 bases in the middle. Germline CDR1 is SGHDT and CDR2 is YYEEEE. The CDR3 loop spans 16 amino acids. The full variable domain, completed using reference TRBV5-6 and TRBJ2-7, is DAGVTQSPTHLIKTRGQQVTLRCSPKSGHDTVSWYQQALGQGPQFIFQYYEEEERQRGNFPDRFSGHQFPNYSSELNVNALLLGDSALYLCASSLVQRGAWYEQYFGPGTRLTVT.

This clone was seen more than once but under ten times. The rearrangement uses TRBV11-3 and TRBJ2-2; 8 nucleotides line up with TRBD1. The CDR3 spans 15 residues. V lost 1 base, J lost 4 bases, and 2 bases stayed unmatched. Germline V lookup: CDR1 SGHNT, CDR2 YENEEA. Here the CDR3 reads CASSLGQGSTGELFF. CDR3 DNA sequence: TGTGCCAGCAGCTTAGGACAGGGGAGCACCGGGGAGCTGTTTTTT.

This clone has just one count. The CDR3 protein is CAITGEGAYEQYF. DNA of the CDR3: TGTGCCATCACTGGCGAAGGAGCCTACGAGCAGTACTTC. V is TRBV10-3 and J is TRBJ2-7; D is ambiguous. The CDR3 totals 13 residues. V shed 7 bases and J shed 2 bases, with 12 bases lying between them. Germline CDR1 reads ENHRY; CDR2 reads SYGVKD.